The T cell receptor beta chain described here comes from a study of blood T cell repertoires in COVID-19. Study background: In each case, the material was cDNA or gDNA derived from T cells, B-cell-depleted T cells, or PBMCs.

Original processing notes: From reference gene primer amplification, estimates of nucleated cell counts were derived. Here immunoSEQ multiplex PCR was the method, and the copy in TCRdb shows in-frame clones only, minus some. The V and J calls and clone size are taken from that table; D and trimming were inferred from the DNA. Here the sample spans tens of thousands of clones, roughly 90% being singletons. The TCR was taken from a man aged 60 to 75 with acute or convalescent COVID-19. Sequencing was performed on peripheral blood.

The CDR3 sequence: CASSLGHNGYTF. CDR3 DNA: TGTGCCAGCAGTCTAGGACATAATGGCTACACCTTC. This sequence joins TRBV12-3 or TRBV12-4 and TRBJ1-2; possibly TRBD1 for D (5 bases). CDR3 size: 12 residues. The V gene lost 5 bases and the J gene lost 6 bases, with 10 bases spanning the gap.